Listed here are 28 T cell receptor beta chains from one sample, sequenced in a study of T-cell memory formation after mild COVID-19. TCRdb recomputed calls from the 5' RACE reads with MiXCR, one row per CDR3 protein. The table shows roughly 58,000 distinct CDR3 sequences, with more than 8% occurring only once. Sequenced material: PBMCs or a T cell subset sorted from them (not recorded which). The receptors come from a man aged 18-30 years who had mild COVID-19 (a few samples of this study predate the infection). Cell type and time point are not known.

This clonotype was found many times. CDR3 residues: CASSNPTRIYEQYV. In nucleotides, the CDR3 is TGTGCCAGCAGCAACCCCACAAGGATCTACGAGCAGTACGTC. The rearrangement uses TRBV5-6 and TRBJ2-7; no definite D call. Germline V CDR1 and CDR2: SGHDT, YYEEEE. The CDR3 contains 14 residues. V lost 4 bases, J lost 3 bases, and 14 bases lay in between.

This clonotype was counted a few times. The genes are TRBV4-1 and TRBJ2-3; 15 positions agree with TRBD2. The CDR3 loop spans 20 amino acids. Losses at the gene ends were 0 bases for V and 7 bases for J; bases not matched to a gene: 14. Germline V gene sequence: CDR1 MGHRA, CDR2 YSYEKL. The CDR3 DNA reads TGCGCCAGCAGCCAAGATCCGCCCGGGACTAGCGGGGGGCAAGGGAATACGCAGTATTTT. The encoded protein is CASSQDPPGTSGGQGNTQYF.

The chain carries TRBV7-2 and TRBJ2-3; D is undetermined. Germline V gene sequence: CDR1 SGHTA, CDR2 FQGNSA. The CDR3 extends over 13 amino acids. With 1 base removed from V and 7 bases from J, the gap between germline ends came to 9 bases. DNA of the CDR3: TGTGCCAGCAGCTTAGAGACTGGCAATACGCAGTATTTT. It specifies CASSLETGNTQYF.

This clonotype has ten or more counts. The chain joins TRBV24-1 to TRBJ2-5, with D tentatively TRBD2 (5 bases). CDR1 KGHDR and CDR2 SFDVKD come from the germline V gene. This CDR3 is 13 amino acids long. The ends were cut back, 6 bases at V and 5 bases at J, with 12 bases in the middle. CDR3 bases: TGTGCCACCAGTCCCCTAGCTGGGGAGACCCAGTACTTC. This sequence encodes CATSPLAGETQYF.

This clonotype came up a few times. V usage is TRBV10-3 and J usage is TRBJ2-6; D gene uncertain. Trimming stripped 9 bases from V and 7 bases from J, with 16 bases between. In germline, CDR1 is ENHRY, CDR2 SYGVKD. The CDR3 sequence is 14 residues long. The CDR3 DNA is TGTGCCATTGGATCGGACGTAGGTGCCAACGTCCTGACTTTC. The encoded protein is CAIGSDVGANVLTF.

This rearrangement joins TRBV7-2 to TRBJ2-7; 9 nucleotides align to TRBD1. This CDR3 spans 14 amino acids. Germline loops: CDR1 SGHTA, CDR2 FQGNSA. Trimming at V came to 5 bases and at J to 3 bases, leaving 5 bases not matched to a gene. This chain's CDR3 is CASSARTGVYEQYF. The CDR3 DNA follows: TGTGCCAGCAGCGCTCGGACAGGGGTCTACGAGCAGTACTTC.

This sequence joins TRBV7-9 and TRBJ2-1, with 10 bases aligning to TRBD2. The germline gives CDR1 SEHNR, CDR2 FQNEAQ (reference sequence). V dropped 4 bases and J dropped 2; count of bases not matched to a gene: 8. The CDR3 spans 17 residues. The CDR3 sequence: CASSSNRLAGAYNEQFF. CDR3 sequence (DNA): TGTGCCAGCAGCTCCAACCGGCTAGCGGGGGCCTACAATGAGCAGTTCTTC.

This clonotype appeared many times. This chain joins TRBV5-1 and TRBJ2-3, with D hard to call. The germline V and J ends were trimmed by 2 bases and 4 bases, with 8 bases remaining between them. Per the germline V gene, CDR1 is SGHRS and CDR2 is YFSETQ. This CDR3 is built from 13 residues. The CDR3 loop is CASSLGIADTQYF. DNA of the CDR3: TGCGCCAGCAGCTTAGGGATTGCAGATACGCAGTATTTT.

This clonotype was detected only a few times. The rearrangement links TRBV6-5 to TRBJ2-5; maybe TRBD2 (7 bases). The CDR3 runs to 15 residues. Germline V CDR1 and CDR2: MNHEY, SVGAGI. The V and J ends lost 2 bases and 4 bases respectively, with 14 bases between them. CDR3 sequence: CASSYTYREGETQYF. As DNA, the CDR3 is TGTGCCAGCAGTTACACCTACAGGGAGGGAGAGACCCAGTACTTC.

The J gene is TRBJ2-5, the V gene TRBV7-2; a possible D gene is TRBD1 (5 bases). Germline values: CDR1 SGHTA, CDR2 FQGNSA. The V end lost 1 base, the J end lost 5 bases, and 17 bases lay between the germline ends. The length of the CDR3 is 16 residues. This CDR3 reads CASSLEGLDVLETQYF. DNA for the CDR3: TGTGCCAGCAGCTTAGAGGGGCTTGATGTTTTGGAGACCCAGTACTTC.

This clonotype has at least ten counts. Here the CDR3 DNA reads TGTGCCAGCAGCCTTAGTGGAAGGAGGGTGGAGGAGACCCAGTACTTC. Translating it yields CASSLSGRRVEETQYF. The chain joins TRBV7-2 to TRBJ2-5, with a tentative D call TRBD2 (6 bases). CDR1 is SGHTA and CDR2 is FQGNSA in the germline V gene. The length of the CDR3 is 16 residues. Trimming left V 5 bases short and J 5 bases short, with 21 bases between.

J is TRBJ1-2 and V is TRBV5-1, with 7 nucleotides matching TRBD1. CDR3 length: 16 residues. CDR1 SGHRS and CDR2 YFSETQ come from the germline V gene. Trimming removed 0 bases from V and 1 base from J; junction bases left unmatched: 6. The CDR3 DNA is TGCGCCAGCAGCTTGGGGACAGGAGCCATTAACTATGGCTACACCTTC. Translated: CASSLGTGAINYGYTF.

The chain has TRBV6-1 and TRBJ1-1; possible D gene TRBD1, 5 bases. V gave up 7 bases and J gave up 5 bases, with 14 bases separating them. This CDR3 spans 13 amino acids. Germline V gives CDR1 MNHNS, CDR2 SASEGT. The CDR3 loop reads CASIGVRDTEAFF. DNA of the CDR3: TGTGCCAGCATTGGGGTCAGGGATACTGAAGCTTTCTTT.

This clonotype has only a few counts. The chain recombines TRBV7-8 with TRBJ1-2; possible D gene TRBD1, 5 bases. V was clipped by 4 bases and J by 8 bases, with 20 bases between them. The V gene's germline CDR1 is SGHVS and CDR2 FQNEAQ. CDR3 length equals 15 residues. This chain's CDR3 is CASSSLYGTKGGYTF. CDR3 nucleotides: TGTGCCAGCAGCTCCCTCTATGGGACTAAAGGCGGCTACACCTTC. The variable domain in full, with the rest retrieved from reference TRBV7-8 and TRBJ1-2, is GAGVSQSPRYKVAKRGQDVALRCDPISGHVSLFWYQQALGQGPEFLTYFQNEAQLDKSGLPSDRFFAERPEGSVSTLKIQRTQQEDSAVYLCASSSLYGTKGGYTFGSGTRLTVV.

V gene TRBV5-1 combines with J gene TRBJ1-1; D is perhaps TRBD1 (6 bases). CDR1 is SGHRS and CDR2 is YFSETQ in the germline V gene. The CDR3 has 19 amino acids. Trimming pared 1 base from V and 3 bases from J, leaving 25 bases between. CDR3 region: CASSLWPSTGRWSDTEAFF. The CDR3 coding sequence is TGCGCCAGCAGCTTGTGGCCTTCGACAGGCAGGTGGTCGGACACTGAAGCTTTCTTT.

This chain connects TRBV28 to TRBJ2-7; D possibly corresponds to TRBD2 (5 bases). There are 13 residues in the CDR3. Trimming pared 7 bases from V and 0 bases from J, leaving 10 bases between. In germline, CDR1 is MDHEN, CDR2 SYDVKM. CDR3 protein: CASKPGISYEQYV. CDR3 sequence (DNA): TGTGCCAGCAAACCGGGGATCTCCTACGAGCAGTACGTC.

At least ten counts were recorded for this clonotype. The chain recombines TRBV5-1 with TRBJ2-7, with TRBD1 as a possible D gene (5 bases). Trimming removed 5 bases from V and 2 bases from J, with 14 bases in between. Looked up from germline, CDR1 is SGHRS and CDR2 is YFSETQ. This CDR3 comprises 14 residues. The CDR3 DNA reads TGCGCCAGCAGACACCCGCCGACAGCCTACGAGCAGTACTTC. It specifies CASRHPPTAYEQYF.

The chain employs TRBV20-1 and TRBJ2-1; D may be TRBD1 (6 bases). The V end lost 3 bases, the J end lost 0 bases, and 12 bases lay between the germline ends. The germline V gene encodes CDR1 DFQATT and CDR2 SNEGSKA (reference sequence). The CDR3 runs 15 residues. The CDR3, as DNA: TGCAGTGCTAGGTTGGGGGCCGGCTCCTACAATGAGCAGTTCTTC. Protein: CSARLGAGSYNEQFF.

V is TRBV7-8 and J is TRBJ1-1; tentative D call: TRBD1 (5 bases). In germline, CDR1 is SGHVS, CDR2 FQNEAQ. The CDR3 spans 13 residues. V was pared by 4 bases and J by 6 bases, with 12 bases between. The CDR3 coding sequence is TGTGCCAGCAGCTCCACTTCGGGGGCTGAAGCTTTCTTT. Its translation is CASSSTSGAEAFF. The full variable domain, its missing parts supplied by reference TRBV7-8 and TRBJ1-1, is GAGVSQSPRYKVAKRGQDVALRCDPISGHVSLFWYQQALGQGPEFLTYFQNEAQLDKSGLPSDRFFAERPEGSVSTLKIQRTQQEDSAVYLCASSSTSGAEAFFGQGTRLTVV.

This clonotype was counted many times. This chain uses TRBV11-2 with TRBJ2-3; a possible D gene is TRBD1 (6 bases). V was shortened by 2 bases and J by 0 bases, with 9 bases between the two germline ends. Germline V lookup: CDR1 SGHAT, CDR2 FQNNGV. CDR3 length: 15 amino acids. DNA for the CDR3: TGTGCCAGCAGCTTATATGGGGGCAGCACAGATACGCAGTATTTT. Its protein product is CASSLYGGSTDTQYF.

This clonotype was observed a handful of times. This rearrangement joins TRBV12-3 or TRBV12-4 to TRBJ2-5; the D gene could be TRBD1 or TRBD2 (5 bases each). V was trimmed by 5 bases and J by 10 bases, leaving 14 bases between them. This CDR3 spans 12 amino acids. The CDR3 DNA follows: TGTGCCAGCAGTCCGGGGCGAGGGTACCAGTACTTC. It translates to CASSPGRGYQYF.

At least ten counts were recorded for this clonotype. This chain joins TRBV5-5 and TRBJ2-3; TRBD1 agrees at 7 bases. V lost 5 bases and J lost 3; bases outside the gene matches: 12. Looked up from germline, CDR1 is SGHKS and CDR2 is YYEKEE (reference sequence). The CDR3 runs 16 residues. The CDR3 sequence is CASSHWATGATDTQYF. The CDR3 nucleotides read TGTGCCAGCAGTCATTGGGCTACAGGGGCGACAGATACGCAGTATTTT.

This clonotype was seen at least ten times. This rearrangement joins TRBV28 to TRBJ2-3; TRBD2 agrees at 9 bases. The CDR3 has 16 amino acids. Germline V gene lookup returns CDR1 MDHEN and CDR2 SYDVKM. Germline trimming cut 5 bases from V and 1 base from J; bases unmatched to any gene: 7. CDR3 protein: CASSAVAGAGTDTQYF. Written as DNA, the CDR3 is TGTGCCAGCAGTGCGGTAGCGGGGGCTGGCACAGATACGCAGTATTTT.

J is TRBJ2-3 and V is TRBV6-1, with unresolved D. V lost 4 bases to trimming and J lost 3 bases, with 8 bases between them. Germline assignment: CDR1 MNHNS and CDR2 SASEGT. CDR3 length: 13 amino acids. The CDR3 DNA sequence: TGTGCCAGCAGTGTTGCCGTAACAGATACGCAGTATTTT. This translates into CASSVAVTDTQYF.

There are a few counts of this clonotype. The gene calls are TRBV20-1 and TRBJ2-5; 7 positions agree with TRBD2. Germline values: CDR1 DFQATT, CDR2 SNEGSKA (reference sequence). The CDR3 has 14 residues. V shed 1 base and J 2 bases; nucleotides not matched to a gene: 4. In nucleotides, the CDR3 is TGCAGTGCTAGAGTAACGGGGGGACAAGAGACCCAGTACTTC. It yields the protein CSARVTGGQETQYF.

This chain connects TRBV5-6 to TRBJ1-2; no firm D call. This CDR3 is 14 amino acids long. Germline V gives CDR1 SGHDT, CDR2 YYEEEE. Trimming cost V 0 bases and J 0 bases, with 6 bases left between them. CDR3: CASSLALANYGYTF. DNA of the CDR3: TGTGCCAGCAGCTTGGCCCTCGCTAACTATGGCTACACCTTC. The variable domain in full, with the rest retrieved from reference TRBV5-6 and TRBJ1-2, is DAGVTQSPTHLIKTRGQQVTLRCSPKSGHDTVSWYQQALGQGPQFIFQYYEEEERQRGNFPDRFSGHQFPNYSSELNVNALLLGDSALYLCASSLALANYGYTFGSGTRLTVV.

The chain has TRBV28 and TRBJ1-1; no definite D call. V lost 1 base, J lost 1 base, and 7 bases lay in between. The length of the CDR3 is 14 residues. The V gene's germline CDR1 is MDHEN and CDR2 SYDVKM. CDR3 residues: CASSLSHTNTEAFF. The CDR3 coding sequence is TGTGCCAGCAGTTTATCCCATACGAACACTGAAGCTTTCTTT.

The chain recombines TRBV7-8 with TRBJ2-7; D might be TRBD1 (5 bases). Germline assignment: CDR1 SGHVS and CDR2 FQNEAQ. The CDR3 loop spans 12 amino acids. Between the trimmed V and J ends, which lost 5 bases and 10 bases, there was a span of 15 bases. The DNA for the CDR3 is TGTGCCAGCAGCCACAGGAGTCGTCACCAGTACTTC. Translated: CASSHRSRHQYF.